A selection of T cell receptor beta chains follows, all from one sample in a study of naive and memory T cell subsets. MiXCR was run by TCRdb on the UMI-ligation and nested PCR reads, yielding one entry per CDR3 protein. The sample yields approximately 100,000 distinct CDR3 sequences, approximately 15% seen once. Sequencing used naive CD8+ T cells from blood. The receptors were gathered from a human donor in good health. Each CDR3 is given without its conserved first and last residue. The D gene is left open where the match is weak.

v_call	d_call	j_call	cdr3_aa
TRBV7-9	-	TRBJ2-7	ASAGGSEQY
TRBV7-6	-	TRBJ1-5	ASSEYEERDQPQH
TRBV6-5	TRBD1	TRBJ2-3	ASSPLLRGPTDTQY
TRBV27	-	TRBJ1-6	ASSAHNSPLH
TRBV10-3	TRBD1	TRBJ1-2	AIRMSTGFIDYT
TRBV3-1	-	TRBJ2-3	ASSRFGSGTDTQY
TRBV20-1	-	TRBJ2-7	SARGGQKTYEQY
TRBV29-1	-	TRBJ2-7	SVGVNYEQY
TRBV12-2	-	TRBJ2-7	ADHYEQY
TRBV25-1	TRBD1	TRBJ1-2	ASAGQAAEGYGYT
TRBV28	TRBD2	TRBJ2-4	ASSGSGGLAKNIQY
TRBV14	-	TRBJ2-7	ASSQDFGGWEQY
TRBV11-1	-	TRBJ2-1	ASSLQGRRPFPEQF
TRBV4-3	TRBD1	TRBJ2-7	ASSQDVGQGSSYEQY
TRBV4-2	-	TRBJ1-5	ASSQEPATMGNQPQH
TRBV11-2	-	TRBJ1-6	ASSQDYSPLH
TRBV4-3	-	TRBJ2-2	ASSQDRLANTGELF
TRBV9	-	TRBJ2-1	ASSVGSGDNEQF
TRBV12-3/TRBV12-4	-	TRBJ2-5	ASSLATSRAETQY
TRBV4-2	-	TRBJ1-5	ASSQWFGNSQPQH
TRBV9	TRBD2	TRBJ2-3	ASSGLAGGRTDTQY
TRBV2	-	TRBJ2-2	ASIGSVNTGELF
TRBV14	TRBD2	TRBJ2-1	ASSATSGRDNEQF
TRBV12-3/TRBV12-4	-	TRBJ2-1	ASSVTPGTRSPNEQF
TRBV2	-	TRBJ1-1	ASSEVVWRAF
TRBV27	-	TRBJ2-4	ASSLGGLNIQY
TRBV28	TRBD1	TRBJ2-7	ASRATGGYEQY
TRBV28	-	TRBJ2-5	ASSAGYQETQY
TRBV5-4	TRBD2	TRBJ2-1	ASSFKTSGENEQF
TRBV12-3/TRBV12-4	-	TRBJ1-2	ARTPWAFTPCGYT
TRBV9	-	TRBJ2-7	ASSVANGLEGEQY